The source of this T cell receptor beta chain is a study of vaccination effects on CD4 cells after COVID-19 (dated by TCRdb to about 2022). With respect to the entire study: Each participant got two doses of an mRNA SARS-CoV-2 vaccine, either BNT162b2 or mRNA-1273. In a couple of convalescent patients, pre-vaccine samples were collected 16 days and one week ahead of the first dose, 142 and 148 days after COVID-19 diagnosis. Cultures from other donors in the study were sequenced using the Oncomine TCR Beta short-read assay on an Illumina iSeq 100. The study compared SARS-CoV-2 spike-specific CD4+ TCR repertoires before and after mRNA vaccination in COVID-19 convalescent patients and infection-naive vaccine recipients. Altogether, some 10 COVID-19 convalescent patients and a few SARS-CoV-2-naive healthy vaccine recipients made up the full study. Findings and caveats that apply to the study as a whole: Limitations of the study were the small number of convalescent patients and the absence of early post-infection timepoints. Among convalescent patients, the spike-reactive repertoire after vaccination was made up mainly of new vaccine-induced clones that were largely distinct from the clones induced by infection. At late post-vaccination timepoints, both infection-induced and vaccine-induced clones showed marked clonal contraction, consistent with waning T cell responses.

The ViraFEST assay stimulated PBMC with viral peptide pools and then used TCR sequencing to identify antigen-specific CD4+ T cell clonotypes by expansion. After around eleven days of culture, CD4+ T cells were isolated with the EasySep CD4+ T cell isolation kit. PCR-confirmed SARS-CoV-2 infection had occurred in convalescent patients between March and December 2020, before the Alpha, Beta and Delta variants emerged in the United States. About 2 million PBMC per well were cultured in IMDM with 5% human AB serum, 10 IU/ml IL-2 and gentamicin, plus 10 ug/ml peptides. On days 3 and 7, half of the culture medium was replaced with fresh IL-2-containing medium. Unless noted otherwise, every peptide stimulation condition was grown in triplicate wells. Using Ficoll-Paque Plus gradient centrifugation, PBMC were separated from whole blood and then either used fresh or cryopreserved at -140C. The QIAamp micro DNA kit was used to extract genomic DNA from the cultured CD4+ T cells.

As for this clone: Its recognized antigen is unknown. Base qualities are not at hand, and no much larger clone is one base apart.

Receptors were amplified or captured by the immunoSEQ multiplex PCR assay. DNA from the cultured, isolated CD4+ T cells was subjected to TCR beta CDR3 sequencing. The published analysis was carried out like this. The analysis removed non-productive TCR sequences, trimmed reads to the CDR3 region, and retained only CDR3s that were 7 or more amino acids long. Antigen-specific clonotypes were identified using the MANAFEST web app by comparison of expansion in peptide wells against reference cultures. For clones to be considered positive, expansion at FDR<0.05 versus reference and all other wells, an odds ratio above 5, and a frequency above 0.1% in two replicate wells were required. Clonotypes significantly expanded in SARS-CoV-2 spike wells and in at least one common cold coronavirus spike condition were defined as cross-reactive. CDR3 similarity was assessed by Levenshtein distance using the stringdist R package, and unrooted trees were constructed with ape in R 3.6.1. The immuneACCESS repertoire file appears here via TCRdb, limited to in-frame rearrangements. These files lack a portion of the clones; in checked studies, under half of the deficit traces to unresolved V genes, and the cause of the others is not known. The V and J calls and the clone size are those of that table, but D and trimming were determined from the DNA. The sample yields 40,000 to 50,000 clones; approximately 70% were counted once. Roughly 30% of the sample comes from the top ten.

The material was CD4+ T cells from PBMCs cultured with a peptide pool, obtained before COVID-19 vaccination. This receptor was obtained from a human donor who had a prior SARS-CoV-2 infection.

The CDR3 in this case is CASSQDWLASQETQYF. DNA sequence: TGTGCCAGCAGCCAAGATTGGCTAGCAAGCCAAGAGACCCAGTACTTC. Recombination linked TRBV4-2 to TRBJ2-5; 5 matching bases give a weak D call of TRBD2. Trimming costs V 0 bases and J 1 base, and their ends lie 12 bases apart. The CDR3 spans 16 residues, from the cysteine through the phenylalanine. The CDR3 DNA has 48 bases and is translated from base 1. The germline V gene specifies LGHNA as CDR1 and YNFKEQ as CDR2.